A selection of T cell receptor beta chains follows, all from one sample in a study of human T cells and chemical hapten exposure. TCRdb processed the RACE reads anew with MiXCR; each CDR3 protein has one entry. The sample includes about 360,000 distinct CDR3 sequences, approximately 6.9% of them seen just once. The material was whole blood, obtained in connection with sensitization to the hapten diphenylcyclopropenone (DPC). The receptors were gathered from a woman younger than 30 with alopecia areata. Some clones in this sample may be carry-over from other donors' samples. CDR3s include the opening cysteine and the closing phenylalanine or tryptophan. A D gene is named only where the DNA matches it firmly. Clone size is shown for a subset of rows, as once, few, many or a class of expanded clone.

D: -
V: TRBV20-1
size: few
J: TRBJ2-2
CDR3: CSARDEDTGELFF
DNA: TGCAGTGCTAGAGATGAGGACACCGGGGAGCTGTTTTTT

D: -
V: TRBV4-3
size: few
J: TRBJ1-2
CDR3: CASSQDTQGPFYGYTF
DNA: TGCGCCAGCAGCCAAGATACCCAGGGGCCATTCTATGGCTACACCTTC

D: -
V: TRBV9
size: few
J: TRBJ1-2
CDR3: CASSVELGGYTF
DNA: TGTGCCAGCAGCGTAGAACTGGGTGGCTACACCTTC

D: -
V: TRBV4-3
size: -
J: TRBJ1-2
CDR3: CASSQVTERNGYTF
DNA: TGCGCCAGCAGCCAAGTTACGGAACGGAATGGCTACACCTTC

D: TRBD2
V: TRBV20-1
size: -
J: TRBJ2-3
CDR3: CSASRGLGADTQYF
DNA: TGCAGTGCTAGTCGTGGACTAGGGGCAGATACGCAGTATTTT

D: -
V: TRBV28
size: -
J: TRBJ1-5
CDR3: CASSNGINQPQHF
DNA: TGTGCCAGCAGTAACGGAATCAATCAGCCCCAGCATTTT

D: -
V: TRBV14
size: -
J: TRBJ2-7
CDR3: CASSPGTRIYEQYF
DNA: TGTGCCAGCAGCCCCGGGACGAGGATCTACGAGCAGTACTTC

D: -
V: TRBV12-3/TRBV12-4
size: many
J: TRBJ2-3
CDR3: CASLSTDTQYF
DNA: TGTGCCAGTCTCAGCACAGATACGCAGTATTTT

D: TRBD1
V: TRBV6-2/TRBV6-3
size: few
J: TRBJ2-7
CDR3: CASSYRSTGGLSSF
DNA: TGTGCCAGCAGTTACCGATCGACAGGGGGGCTTTCAAGCTTC

D: TRBD1
V: TRBV28
size: many
J: TRBJ2-7
CDR3: CASSSAGTGVDEQYF
DNA: TGTGCCAGCAGTTCCGCCGGGACAGGCGTCGACGAGCAGTACTTC

D: -
V: TRBV28
size: -
J: TRBJ1-5
CDR3: CASGTGLGNQPQHF
DNA: TGTGCCAGCGGCACAGGGTTGGGCAATCAGCCCCAGCATTTT

D: -
V: TRBV4-3
size: many
J: TRBJ1-3
CDR3: CASSQDPANSGNTIYF
DNA: TGCGCCAGCAGCCAAGATCCGGCGAACTCTGGAAACACCATATATTTT

D: -
V: TRBV7-8
size: many
J: TRBJ2-5
CDR3: CASSPPGPGETQYF
DNA: TGTGCCAGCAGCCCCCCTGGGCCCGGAGAGACCCAGTACTTC

D: -
V: TRBV7-2
size: few
J: TRBJ1-1
CDR3: CASSPTLNTEAFF
DNA: TGTGCCAGCTCCCCGACATTGAACACTGAAGCTTTCTTT

D: -
V: TRBV20-1
size: many
J: TRBJ2-3
CDR3: CSAPEGGRDTQYF
DNA: TGCAGTGCTCCCGAGGGGGGCAGAGATACGCAGTATTTT

D: -
V: TRBV18
size: -
J: TRBJ2-7
CDR3: CASSPPASLEQYF
DNA: TGTGCCAGCTCACCACCCGCCTCGCTCGAGCAGTACTTC

D: -
V: TRBV7-2
size: -
J: TRBJ1-3
CDR3: CASSSQSGGSGNTIYF
DNA: TGTGCCAGCAGCTCTCAATCGGGGGGCTCGGGAAACACCATATATTTT

D: -
V: TRBV11-2
size: few
J: TRBJ1-3
CDR3: CASSLKGGAGNTIYF
DNA: TGTGCCAGCAGCCTTAAAGGGGGAGCTGGAAACACCATATATTTT

D: TRBD1
V: TRBV3-1
size: few
J: TRBJ1-2
CDR3: CASSQDFFDRDYGYTF
DNA: TGTGCCAGCAGCCAAGATTTCTTCGACAGGGACTATGGCTACACCTTC

D: -
V: TRBV20-1
size: -
J: TRBJ2-6
CDR3: CSARDQVSATGANVLTF
DNA: TGCAGTGCTAGAGATCAGGTGTCAGCTACTGGGGCCAACGTCCTGACTTTC

D: -
V: TRBV12-3/TRBV12-4
size: few
J: TRBJ2-2
CDR3: CASSLSGGNPNTGELFF
DNA: TGTGCCAGCAGTTTAAGTGGAGGGAACCCCAACACCGGGGAGCTGTTTTTT

D: TRBD1
V: TRBV7-2
size: many
J: TRBJ2-3
CDR3: CASSVTGARLTDTQYF
DNA: TGTGCCAGCAGCGTAACAGGGGCAAGGCTCACAGATACGCAGTATTTT

D: -
V: TRBV7-2
size: -
J: TRBJ1-3
CDR3: CASSPRAAGNTIYF
DNA: TGTGCCAGCAGCCCTAGGGCGGCTGGAAACACCATATATTTT

D: -
V: TRBV6-5
size: few
J: TRBJ2-3
CDR3: CASSTHKDTQYF
DNA: TGTGCCAGCAGTACACACAAGGATACGCAGTATTTT

D: -
V: TRBV19
size: few
J: TRBJ1-1
CDR3: CASSIAPNTEAFF
DNA: TGTGCCAGTAGTATCGCCCCGAACACTGAAGCTTTCTTT

D: TRBD1
V: TRBV28
size: -
J: TRBJ2-7
CDR3: CASSSGQGMLVGEQYF
DNA: TGTGCCAGCAGTTCGGGACAGGGCATGCTAGTGGGGGAGCAGTACTTC